The entry below gives a single T cell receptor (beta chain) sequence along with its context. TCRdb re-called the reads through MiXCR, storing one row per CDR3 protein. Found here are over 100,000 distinct CDR3 sequences, 15% to 20% of them singletons; the top ten hold less than 10%. These data come from a study of T cell repertoires in cytomegalovirus infection. Germline V gives CDR1 DFQATT, CDR2 SNEGSKA (reference sequence). V dropped 4 bases and J dropped 7 bases, with 19 bases sitting between them. This CDR3 comprises 14 residues. This receptor was identified in a human donor in good health (CMV status not recorded). Some clones in this sample may be carry-over from other donors' samples. The specimen was PBMCs. The chain is built from TRBV20-1 and TRBJ1-1; possible D gene TRBD1, 6 bases. The CDR3 region is CSATRTVGWGEAFF. The CDR3 nucleotides read TGCAGTGCTACTCGGACAGTTGGATGGGGTGAAGCTTTCTTT.